One T cell receptor (beta chain) is described in this entry. Its target is not known. Physicians reached a diagnosis by relying on clinical symptoms, serum thyroxine, TRAb, thyroid ultrasound and orbital computed tomography. Amplification from RNA transcripts yielded the TCR beta CDR3 regions. HTBI primers were employed in first-round RT-PCR, then a second-round multiplex PCR followed. One entry per CDR3 protein, called by TCRdb with MiXCR from the multiplex PCR reads. The table shows hundreds of thousands of distinct CDR3 sequences, with 40% to 50% occurring only once. This record belongs to a study of Graves' ophthalmopathy and Graves' hyperthyroidism. Looking at the study overall: Researchers obtained peripheral blood at initial diagnosis, before any treatment had begun. General study results and limits: Ophthalmopathy progression was predicted with about 67% sensitivity and roughly 72% specificity. Sensitivity reached just under 90% and specificity roughly 76% for a 13-signature model separating ophthalmopathy from stable hyperthyroidism.

Germline-derived CDR1 and CDR2 are SQVTM and ANQGSEA. The CDR3 is 14 residues long. V lost 5 bases and J lost 5; bases outside the gene matches: 10. The clonotype was recovered from an adult man with Graves' ophthalmopathy. The chain is built from TRBV29-1 and TRBJ2-5, with TRBD1 identical over 8 bases. Input material: peripheral blood. This CDR3 is CSVSPGQVGETQYF. CDR3 nucleotide sequence: TGCAGCGTTTCACCGGGACAGGTGGGGGAGACCCAGTACTTC.